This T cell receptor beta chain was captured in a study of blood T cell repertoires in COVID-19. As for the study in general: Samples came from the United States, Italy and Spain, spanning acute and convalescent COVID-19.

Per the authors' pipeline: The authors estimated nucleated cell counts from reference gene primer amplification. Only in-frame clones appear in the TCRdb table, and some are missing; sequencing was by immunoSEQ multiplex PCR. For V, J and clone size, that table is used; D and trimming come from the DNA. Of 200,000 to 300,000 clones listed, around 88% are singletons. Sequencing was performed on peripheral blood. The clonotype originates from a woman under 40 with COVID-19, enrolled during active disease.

The CDR3 sequence is CAISESLSRDRVYYEQYF. Here the CDR3 DNA reads TGTGCCATCAGTGAGTCTCTTAGCCGGGACAGGGTTTACTACGAGCAGTACTTC. The genes are TRBV10-3 and TRBJ2-7; TRBD1 agrees at 9 bases. Losses at the gene ends were 0 bases for V and 3 bases for J; bases not matched to a gene: 12. The CDR3 spans 18 residues. Germline CDR1 ENHRY, CDR2 SYGVKD.